The entry below describes one T cell receptor beta chain. Its antigen remains unidentified. The study ran its PCR with 60 Vbeta and 13 Jbeta primers. The method was immunoSEQ multiplex PCR; TCRdb's version includes in-frame clones alone and lacks a portion of them. The sample has 200,000 to 250,000 clones; the top ten hold about 1%. The sample comes from a study of cytomegalovirus exposure and HLA in healthy donors. Study-wide points: For most TCR sequences rarity was the rule, although some public TCRs occurred in many donors. Researchers reported from a later analysis that most CMV-associated TCR beta chains appeared HLA-restricted. A list of more than 150 TCR beta chains associated with cytomegalovirus was given.

This CDR3 spans 15 amino acids. V shed 8 bases and J shed 0 bases, with 14 bases lying between them. The V gene's germline CDR1 is MNHNS and CDR2 SASEGT. The receptor comes from a girl aged 2 to 9 in good health and CMV-seropositive. The sample consisted of PBMCs. V is TRBV6-1 and J is TRBJ1-5; D remains unclear. CDR3 residues: CASRISGYSNQPQHF. The CDR3 DNA is TGTGCCAGCCGGATTTCAGGATATAGCAATCAGCCCCAGCATTTT.